Presented here are 9 T cell receptor beta chains from one specimen sequenced in a study of cytomegalovirus exposure and HLA in healthy donors. The PCR ran on 60 Vbeta and 13 Jbeta primers. Sequenced by immunoSEQ multiplex PCR; TCRdb stores in-frame clones only, minus some. Here the sample spans about 140,000 clones, around 72% being singletons. What was sequenced was PBMCs. The receptors originated from a human donor in good health.

The chain joins TRBV29-1 to TRBJ1-1; a possible D gene is TRBD1 (6 bases). Germline CDR1 is SQVTM and CDR2 is ANQGSEA. The V and J ends lost 8 bases and 9 bases respectively, with 25 bases between them. The CDR3 has 14 residues. The CDR3 here is CSPYRDKLERKAFF. In nucleotides, the CDR3 is TGCAGCCCTTACAGGGATAAATTAGAGAGAAAAGCTTTCTTT.

This chain connects TRBV6-1 to TRBJ2-5; TRBD1 matches 7 bases. The J call is uncertain, as TRBJ2-7 better fits the DNA end. This CDR3 comprises 14 residues. The germline CDR1 and CDR2 sequences are MNHNS and SASEGT. CDR3 bases: TGTGCCAGCTTAAGAGGGGACAGCGCCTACGAGCAGTACTTC. Its protein product is CASLRGDSAYEQYF.

The count of this clone is one. The genes are TRBV27 and TRBJ2-5; perhaps TRBD2 as D (5 bases). The ends were cut back, 6 bases at V and 7 bases at J, with 18 bases in the middle. Germline V gives CDR1 MNHEY, CDR2 SMNVEV (reference sequence). The CDR3 spans 14 residues. The CDR3 nucleotides read TGTGCCAGCAGAGACTATTTCGGGTCGGTGACCCAGTACTTC. Its protein product is CASRDYFGSVTQYF.

The chain employs TRBV9 and TRBJ1-1; a weak D match, TRBD1 (5 bases). V gave up 4 bases and J gave up 1 base, with 17 bases separating them. Germline V gene sequence: CDR1 SGDLS, CDR2 YYNGEE. CDR3 length: 16 residues. This CDR3 is CASSPDRFLSNTEAFF. The CDR3 bases are TGTGCCAGCAGCCCCGACAGATTCTTATCGAACACTGAAGCTTTCTTT. The variable domain in full, completed from reference TRBV9 and TRBJ1-1, reads DSGVTQTPKHLITATGQRVTLRCSPRSGDLSVYWYQQSLDQGLQFLIQYYNGEERAKGNILERFSAQQFPDLHSELNLSSLELGDSALYFCASSPDRFLSNTEAFFGQGTRLTVV.

This clone has only one observation. The rearrangement uses TRBV27 and TRBJ2-1; maybe TRBD2 (7 bases). Trimming removed 7 bases from V and 8 bases from J, with 15 bases in between. Germline loops: CDR1 MNHEY, CDR2 SMNVEV (reference sequence). The CDR3 sequence is 13 residues long. The CDR3 DNA sequence: TGTGCCAGCACTCACGTAGGGGGGGATGAGCAGTTCTTC. Translated: CASTHVGGDEQFF.

The V call is TRBV27, the J call TRBJ2-7; 8 nucleotides align to TRBD1. Germline V gives CDR1 MNHEY, CDR2 SMNVEV (reference sequence). The trim removed 3 bases at V and 6 bases at J, leaving 7 bases unmatched. The CDR3 length is 14 residues. The CDR3 sequence is CASSFQTGVGEQYF. The CDR3 DNA follows: TGTGCCAGCAGTTTCCAGACAGGGGTTGGCGAGCAGTACTTC.

The V gene is TRBV6-6, the J gene TRBJ2-1; 10 nucleotides match TRBD2. Trimming removed 6 bases from V and 4 bases from J; junction bases left unmatched: 6. CDR1 and CDR2 from the germline V gene are MNHNY and SVGAGI (reference sequence). This CDR3 is built from 15 residues. CDR3: CASSASGSLYNEQFF. The CDR3 DNA reads as TGTGCCAGCAGCGCTAGCGGGAGTCTATACAATGAGCAGTTCTTC.

The V and J genes are TRBV27 and TRBJ2-1; D remains unclear. Germline-derived CDR1 and CDR2 are MNHEY and SMNVEV (reference sequence). The CDR3 has 12 residues. V was clipped by 5 bases and J by 1 base, with 3 bases between them. The CDR3 loop is CASSPSYNEQFF. CDR3 nucleotide sequence: TGTGCCAGCAGTCCTTCCTACAATGAGCAGTTCTTC.

This clone was seen a few times. V and J are TRBV5-8 and TRBJ1-1; D is unresolved. Trimming left V 3 bases short and J 2 bases short, with 11 bases between. Germline V lookup: CDR1 SGHTS, CDR2 YDEGEE. The CDR3 consists of 14 residues. The CDR3 protein is CASSSRVRNTEAFF. As DNA, the CDR3 is TGTGCCAGCAGCTCGAGGGTCCGCAACACTGAAGCTTTCTTT.